The 29 T cell receptor beta chains below were found in one sample sequenced in a study of blood T cell repertoires in COVID-19 (dated by TCRdb to 2019 to 2021). The library was produced with the immunoSEQ multiplex PCR assay. TCRdb provides this immuneACCESS table in a form limited to in-frame rearrangements. Some clones are lacking; in checked studies, under half of them reflect an unresolved V gene, and why the rest are absent is not known. This sample gives approximately 250,000 clones in total; 70% to 90% of them show up just once. In total, the top ten clones hold around 13% of the sample. The source material was peripheral blood. Source of these receptors: an older woman with COVID-19, enrolled during active disease.

This clone appeared once. The CDR3 protein is CASSRERSYEQYF. The DNA for the CDR3 is TGCGCCAGCAGCCGGGAACGATCCTACGAGCAGTACTTC. The chain couples TRBV10-1 to TRBJ2-7, with D perhaps matching TRBD2 (5 bases). The CDR3 totals 13 residues. CDR1 and CDR2 (germline): WNHNN, SYGVQD (reference sequence). Trimming removed 6 bases from V and 1 base from J, with 10 bases in between.

The chain employs TRBV7-2 and TRBJ2-7, with D maybe TRBD1 (5 bases). This CDR3 region has 14 residues. The germline V and J ends were trimmed by 1 base and 7 bases, with 14 bases remaining between them. Germline V gene lookup returns CDR1 SGHTA and CDR2 FQGNSA. The CDR3 here is CASSLGRAIGEQYF. The DNA for the CDR3 is TGTGCCAGCAGCTTAGGCAGGGCCATAGGGGAGCAGTACTTC.

The chain uses TRBV6-1 and TRBJ1-1; D ambiguous. V was clipped by 3 bases and J by 5 bases, with 4 bases between them. This CDR3 spans 11 amino acids. The V gene's germline CDR1 is MNHNS and CDR2 SASEGT. The CDR3 region is CASSDGTEAFF. The CDR3 DNA follows: TGTGCCAGCAGTGACGGTACTGAAGCTTTCTTT.

The rearrangement joins TRBV12-5 to TRBJ2-7; D is perhaps TRBD1 (6 bases). Per the germline V gene, CDR1 is LGHNT and CDR2 is FRNRAP. V lost 1 base and J 2 bases, leaving 18 bases between the germline ends. The CDR3 has 17 amino acids. CDR3: CASGLEPFLGQPYEQYF. The CDR3 bases are TGTGCTAGTGGTTTGGAACCCTTCCTTGGACAGCCCTACGAGCAGTACTTC.

This clone appeared a few times. The chain carries TRBV5-1 and TRBJ2-3; 13 positions agree with TRBD2. V trimming: 4 bases; J trimming: 2 bases; junction bases outside the gene matches: 4. Germline V lookup: CDR1 SGHRS, CDR2 YFSETQ. The CDR3 totals 16 residues. DNA for the CDR3: TGCGCCAGCAGCCGCGGACTAGCGGGGGCCACAGATACGCAGTATTTT. Protein: CASSRGLAGATDTQYF.

The chain joins TRBV2 to TRBJ2-7; D is uncertain. V dropped 10 bases and J dropped 9 bases, with 22 bases sitting between them. Germline lookup yields CDR1 SNHLY and CDR2 FYNNEI. The CDR3 length is 13 residues. The CDR3 loop is CATADWASLRQYF. CDR3 bases: TGTGCCACCGCCGATTGGGCCTCACTGAGGCAGTACTTC.

The chain recombines TRBV30 with TRBJ1-6, with 10 bases identical to TRBD1. CDR3 length: 14 amino acids. From germline, CDR1 is GTSNPN and CDR2 SVGIG (reference sequence). J was trimmed by 11 bases and V by 5 bases; bases with no gene match: 9. The CDR3: CAWDRGTGATPLHF. As DNA, the CDR3 is TGTGCCTGGGACCGGGGGACAGGGGCGACACCCCTCCACTTT.

The chain is built from TRBV2 and TRBJ2-1; 7 bases are shared with TRBD2. Germline values: CDR1 SNHLY, CDR2 FYNNEI. V lost 7 bases, J lost 6 bases, and 3 bases stayed unmatched. This CDR3 has 12 amino acids. The CDR3 here is CASKAGVNEQFF. The CDR3 coding sequence is TGTGCCAGCAAGGCGGGGGTCAATGAGCAGTTCTTC.

The chain combines TRBV6-2 or TRBV6-3 with TRBJ1-5; D is uncertain. Germline CDR1 and CDR2: MNHEY and SVGEGT. The CDR3 sequence is 16 residues long. V was cut by 2 bases and J by 3 bases, with 14 bases left in between. CDR3 nucleotide sequence: TGTGCCAGCAGTTACCGGGGTCTGGGGAACAATCAGCCCCAGCATTTT. This sequence encodes CASSYRGLGNNQPQHF.

The chain recombines TRBV18 with TRBJ1-1, with a possible D match to TRBD1 (5 bases). Per germline, CDR1 KGHSH and CDR2 LQKENI. This CDR3 region has 17 residues. The V end lost 1 base, the J end lost 4 bases, and 19 bases lay between the germline ends. The CDR3 region has the DNA TGTGCCAGCTCACCACGGGAGGGGCCGTCCATGAGCACTGAAGCTTTCTTT. Its translation: CASSPREGPSMSTEAFF. Complete variable domain (other parts from reference TRBV18 and TRBJ1-1): NAGVMQNPRHLVRRRGQEARLRCSPMKGHSHVYWYRQLPEEGLKFMVYLQKENIIDESGMPKERFSAEFPKEGPSILRIQQVVRGDSAAYFCASSPREGPSMSTEAFFGQGTRLTVV.

The chain joins TRBV3-1 (or the pseudogene TRBV3-2) to TRBJ1-6; D perhaps matches TRBD1 (6 bases). The germline V gene encodes CDR1 LGHDT and CDR2 YNNKEL (reference sequence). Trimming left V 0 bases short and J 7 bases short, with 10 bases between. The CDR3 loop spans 15 amino acids. CDR3 in DNA: TGTGCCAGCAGCCAAGATTATAGGGGGAATTCACCCCTCCACTTT. Amino acid sequence: CASSQDYRGNSPLHF.

The DNA for the CDR3 is TGTGCCAGCAGCCCCGGGACAGGGTGGATGGGCAATCAGCCCCAGCATTTT. The encoded protein is CASSPGTGWMGNQPQHF. The chain has TRBV28 and TRBJ1-5, with TRBD1 identical over 9 bases. V shed 6 bases, J shed 2 bases, and the junction held 11 bases outside the gene matches. CDR1 and CDR2 from the germline V gene are MDHEN and SYDVKM. The CDR3 has 17 residues.

This chain connects TRBV24-1 to TRBJ2-1; 8 nucleotides match TRBD2. The CDR3 contains 15 residues. Trimming took 9 bases from V and 2 from J; bases not matched to a gene: 8. Germline V gene lookup returns CDR1 KGHDR and CDR2 SFDVKD. CDR3 region: CATGLRGGAYNEQFF. DNA of the CDR3: TGTGCCACCGGCCTCCGGGGGGGTGCCTACAATGAGCAGTTCTTC.

The chain uses TRBV7-7 and TRBJ1-5, with 8 bases that match TRBD1. The CDR3 length is 17 residues. CDR1 is SSHAT and CDR2 is FNYEAQ in the germline V gene (reference sequence). V shed 4 bases and J 1 base; nucleotides not matched to a gene: 9. The CDR3 bases are TGTGCCAGCAGCTCCTGTCGGACAGGGAAGAGCAATCAGCCCCAGCATTTT. Translating it yields CASSSCRTGKSNQPQHF.

The V gene is TRBV6-6, the J gene TRBJ2-7; TRBD1 matches at 8 bases. The germline V gene encodes CDR1 MNHNY and CDR2 SVGAGI (reference sequence). With 6 bases clipped from V and 6 bases from J, the junction kept 13 bases outside the gene matches. The CDR3 has 15 amino acids. This CDR3 is CASSLLGQGAFEQYF. The CDR3 nucleotides read TGTGCCAGCAGCCTCCTCGGGCAGGGGGCCTTCGAGCAGTACTTC.

This clone occurred once. The chain is built from TRBV3-1 (or the pseudogene TRBV3-2) and TRBJ2-7; D possibly corresponds to TRBD2 (6 bases). Germline assignment: CDR1 LGHDT and CDR2 YNNKEL (reference sequence). The CDR3 totals 16 residues. V lost 4 bases and J 2 bases, leaving 18 bases between the germline ends. The CDR3 region has the DNA TGTGCCAGCAGCCCAAGACGGGCGGGATGGACCTACGAGCAGTACTTC. Its protein product is CASSPRRAGWTYEQYF.

This CDR3 reads CASSLGAVWDTEAFF. The CDR3 nucleotides are TGTGCCAGCAGCTTAGGGGCAGTTTGGGACACTGAAGCTTTCTTT. The chain employs TRBV5-8 and TRBJ1-1, with D tentatively TRBD1 (5 bases). V lost 2 bases and J lost 3, with 14 bases in between. The CDR3 spans 15 residues. CDR1 SGHTS and CDR2 YDEGEE come from the germline V gene.

The V call is TRBV28, the J call TRBJ2-3; D uncertain. The CDR3 has 16 amino acids. Trimming cost V 2 bases and J 0 bases, with 12 bases left between them. Germline V gives CDR1 MDHEN, CDR2 SYDVKM. Written as DNA, the CDR3 is TGTGCCAGCAGTTTAGGTTACAACCCTAGCACAGATACGCAGTATTTT. Its protein is CASSLGYNPSTDTQYF.

The V gene is TRBV24-1, the J gene TRBJ1-2; TRBD1 matches 11 bases. Germline V gene lookup returns CDR1 KGHDR and CDR2 SFDVKD. This CDR3 region has 15 residues. J was trimmed by 8 bases and V by 4 bases; bases with no gene match: 8. The CDR3 loop is CATSDEGQGVEGYTF. CDR3 in DNA: TGTGCCACCAGTGACGAGGGACAGGGGGTGGAAGGCTACACCTTC.

The genes are TRBV5-5 and TRBJ1-2; 7 nucleotides line up with TRBD1. This CDR3 is 14 amino acids long. J lost 6 bases, V lost 5 bases, and 10 bases had no gene match. Germline CDR1 SGHKS, CDR2 YYEKEE (reference sequence). This CDR3 is CASSPQTGINGYTF. In DNA form, the CDR3 reads TGTGCCAGCAGTCCCCAGACAGGGATAAATGGCTACACCTTC.

The V and J genes are TRBV19 and TRBJ2-7, with 10 bases matching TRBD1. V was clipped by 4 bases and J by 6 bases; unmatched bases: 9. There are 15 residues in the CDR3. Germline CDR1 and CDR2: LNHDA and SQIVND (reference sequence). The CDR3, as DNA: TGTGCCAGTAGTAGGCGACAGGGGGCCGCGGGCGAGCAGTACTTC. Encoded protein: CASSRRQGAAGEQYF.

This sequence joins TRBV5-1 and TRBJ2-1; 10 bases map to TRBD2. The CDR3 consists of 17 residues. V trimming: 4 bases; J trimming: 1 base; junction bases outside the gene matches: 8. The V gene's germline CDR1 is SGHRS and CDR2 YFSETQ. DNA of the CDR3: TGCGCCAGCAGCCCCCCAGCGGGGGGGCTTTCCTACAATGAGCAGTTCTTC. It encodes CASSPPAGGLSYNEQFF.

The rearrangement uses TRBV28 and TRBJ1-1, with 9 nucleotides matching TRBD1. The CDR3 extends over 16 amino acids. CDR1 MDHEN and CDR2 SYDVKM come from the germline V gene. Losses at the gene ends were 5 bases for V and 0 bases for J; bases not matched to a gene: 7. For the CDR3, the DNA is TGTGCCAGCAGTCCCGACAGGGGGGGTATGAACACTGAAGCTTTCTTT. It translates to CASSPDRGGMNTEAFF.

This clone came up once. The rearrangement uses TRBV24-1 and TRBJ2-7; TRBD1 matches at 9 bases. Losses at the gene ends were 4 bases for V and 3 bases for J; bases not matched to a gene: 6. The CDR3 has 15 amino acids. Germline assignment: CDR1 KGHDR and CDR2 SFDVKD. This CDR3 is CATSDGQGLNYEQYF. The CDR3 bases are TGTGCCACCAGTGACGGACAGGGGCTAAACTACGAGCAGTACTTC.

This chain connects TRBV6-5 to TRBJ2-5; D perhaps matches TRBD2 (6 bases). The CDR3 contains 12 residues. Germline CDR1 MNHEY, CDR2 SVGAGI. The V end was cut by 8 bases, the J end by 6 bases, with 13 bases between. The CDR3 nucleotides read TGTGCCAGCGGGAGGACTCTAAAGACCCAGTACTTC. The encoded protein is CASGRTLKTQYF.

The rearrangement uses TRBV5-1 and TRBJ1-1; TRBD1 might be the D (6 bases). Looked up from germline, CDR1 is SGHRS and CDR2 is YFSETQ. V gave up 0 bases and J gave up 1 base, with 10 bases separating them. This CDR3 comprises 15 residues. The CDR3 sequence is CASSLGGTSNTEAFF. The CDR3 DNA reads TGCGCCAGCAGCTTGGGGGGGACATCGAACACTGAAGCTTTCTTT.

The gene calls are TRBV11-2 and TRBJ2-4, with TRBD2 matching 12 bases. CDR1 is SGHAT, CDR2 FQNNGV, per germline. The junction had 4 bases not matched to a gene; V was cut back by 5 bases and J by 8 bases. CDR3 length: 14 amino acids. For the CDR3, the DNA is TGTGCCAGCAGCCCTAGCGGGGGGGCGTACATTCAGTACTTC. It translates to CASSPSGGAYIQYF.

The V call is TRBV9, the J call TRBJ1-6; no definite D call. The CDR3 has 15 amino acids. The V end was cut by 0 bases, the J end by 9 bases, with 13 bases between. From germline, CDR1 is SGDLS and CDR2 YYNGEE. The CDR3, as DNA: TGTGCCAGCAGCGTAGATGAGGGTTCGGGTTCACCCCTCCACTTT. Translation: CASSVDEGSGSPLHF.

V usage is TRBV5-5 and J usage is TRBJ2-5; D not resolved. The length of the CDR3 is 13 residues. The V end lost 1 base, the J end lost 4 bases, and 8 bases lay between the germline ends. Germline lookup yields CDR1 SGHKS and CDR2 YYEKEE (reference sequence). For the CDR3, the DNA is TGTGCCAGCAGCTTGTACCAGTTAGAGACCCAGTACTTC. Protein sequence: CASSLYQLETQYF.